One and the same sample provided the 27 T cell receptor beta chains below, sequenced in a study of beta chain features in type 1 diabetes. Expressed TCRB transcripts were sequenced because the entire RNA isolate underwent reverse transcription. Produced via immunoSEQ multiplex PCR; TCRdb's table is partial and in-frame only. The sample contains 900,000 or so clones, around a sixth of which appear only once. Sequencing was carried out using naive CD4+ T cells from blood. All receptors come from a woman aged 18-29 years in good health.

This sequence joins TRBV5-7 and TRBJ1-1; D possibly corresponds to TRBD1 (5 bases). TRBV5-7 counts as an open reading frame of uncertain function. The CDR3 is made up of 15 amino acids. The V gene lost 0 bases and the J gene lost 1 base, with 10 bases spanning the gap. CDR3 sequence (DNA): TGTGCCAGCAGCTTGGTCGACAGACCGAACACTGAAGCTTTCTTT. This sequence encodes CASSLVDRPNTEAFF.

Only a few counts were recorded for this clone. This chain links TRBV7-9 with TRBJ1-5; 8 nucleotides line up with TRBD1. From germline, CDR1 is SEHNR and CDR2 FQNEAQ (reference sequence). Trimming cost V 5 bases and J 0 bases; bases outside gene matches: 6. The CDR3 length is 16 residues. The DNA for the CDR3 is TGTGCCAGCAGCCGAGGACAGGGATTTAGCAATCAGCCCCAGCATTTT. This codes for CASSRGQGFSNQPQHF. The full variable domain, rest sourced from reference TRBV7-9 and TRBJ1-5, is DTGVSQNPRHKITKRGQNVTFRCDPISEHNRLYWYRQTLGQGPEFLTYFQNEAQLEKSRLLSDRFSAERPKGSFSTLEIQRTEQGDSAMYLCASSRGQGFSNQPQHFGDGTRLSIL.

The chain employs TRBV29-1 and TRBJ2-7; 7 bases align to TRBD1. Germline V gene data show CDR1 as SQVTM and CDR2 as ANQGSEA. CDR3 size: 11 residues. The junction had 2 bases not matched to a gene; V was cut back by 5 bases and J by 4 bases. CDR3 in amino acids: CSVHRGYEQYF. DNA for the CDR3: TGCAGCGTTCACAGGGGTTACGAGCAGTACTTC.

This clone was detected only a few times. The chain is built from TRBV7-2 and TRBJ2-1, with a weak D call TRBD1 (5 bases). Trimming shortened V by 1 base and J by 4 bases, and 14 bases separated the two germline ends. Germline CDR1 and CDR2: SGHTA and FQGNSA. CDR3 size: 16 residues. In nucleotides, the CDR3 is TGTGCCAGCAGCTTAGGGCGTAGTCAGGGATACAATGAGCAGTTCTTC. Translated: CASSLGRSQGYNEQFF.

This clone has just a few counts. The chain carries TRBV29-1 and TRBJ2-4, with 7 bases fitting TRBD2. The germline V gene encodes CDR1 SQVTM and CDR2 ANQGSEA. This CDR3 is 17 amino acids long. V lost 4 bases, J lost 1 base, and 13 bases stayed unmatched. The CDR3 sequence: CSVVGMTSFNAKNIQYF. The CDR3 DNA reads TGCAGCGTTGTGGGGATGACTAGCTTTAACGCCAAAAACATTCAGTACTTC.

This clone occurred a few times. The chain links TRBV5-1 to TRBJ1-1; TRBD1 aligns across 10 bases. The V gene's germline CDR1 is SGHRS and CDR2 YFSETQ. CDR3 length: 17 amino acids. Unmatched junction bases numbered 16, after V lost 4 bases and J lost 7 bases. Here the CDR3 reads CASSRGRQGADGYEAFF. In DNA form, the CDR3 reads TGCGCCAGCAGCCGAGGTAGACAGGGGGCCGACGGTTATGAAGCTTTCTTT. The full variable domain, with the rest looked up from reference TRBV5-1 and TRBJ1-1, is KAGVTQTPRYLIKTRGQQVTLSCSPISGHRSVSWYQQTPGQGLQFLFEYFSETQRNKGNFPGRFSGRQFSNSRSEMNVSTLELGDSALYLCASSRGRQGADGYEAFFGQGTRLTVV.

This clone was observed a handful of times. This sequence joins TRBV11-2 and TRBJ2-3; TRBD2 matches at 11 bases. The ends lost 4 bases at V and 2 bases at J; junction bases unmatched: 5. This CDR3 comprises 16 residues. Per germline, CDR1 SGHAT and CDR2 FQNNGV. CDR3 in DNA: TGTGCCAGCAGCTCCTCGACTAGCGGGGCCACAGATACGCAGTATTTT. Amino acids: CASSSSTSGATDTQYF.

About this clone: Without the conserved terminal phenylalanine or tryptophan, this CDR3 likely stems from a read error. The chain combines TRBV2 with TRBJ2-7, with a tentative D call TRBD1 (5 bases). CDR3 length equals 12 residues. Trimming removed 6 bases from V and 1 base from J, with 7 bases in between. Germline V gene data show CDR1 as SNHLY and CDR2 as FYNNEI. The CDR3 reads CASRQGSYEQYL. DNA for the CDR3: TGTGCCAGCAGGCAGGGATCCTACGAGCAGTACCTC.

The chain combines TRBV10-3 with TRBJ2-3; TRBD2 might be the D (6 bases). Looked up from germline, CDR1 is ENHRY and CDR2 is SYGVKD. The CDR3 runs to 13 residues. Trimming removed 6 bases at V and 0 bases at J, with 7 bases between. The CDR3: CAISRESTDTQYF. The CDR3 nucleotides read TGTGCCATCAGCCGGGAGAGCACAGATACGCAGTATTTT.

Only a few counts were recorded for this clone. Germline is not matched at one junction end, which may reflect a read error. This chain connects TRBV6-5 to TRBJ2-7; the D call may be TRBD1 or TRBD2 (5 bases each). The V gene's germline CDR1 is MNHEY and CDR2 SVGAGI. The CDR3 spans 15 residues. Here the CDR3 reads CAISRDRGPSYEQYF. CDR3 coding DNA: TGTGCCATCAGTCGGGACCGAGGACCGTCCTACGAGCAGTACTTC.

V usage is TRBV7-9 and J usage is TRBJ2-4, with TRBD2 as a possible D gene (7 bases). CDR1 SEHNR and CDR2 FQNEAQ come from the germline V gene (reference sequence). This CDR3 comprises 16 residues. The ends were cut back, 6 bases at V and 0 bases at J, with 15 bases in the middle. DNA of the CDR3: TGTGCCAGCAGTAGGCGGGGGCCGGAAGCCAAAAACATTCAGTACTTC. Protein sequence: CASSRRGPEAKNIQYF.

This clone turned up a few times. Other DNA sequences within the sample encode an identical CDR3. The rearrangement joins TRBV18 to TRBJ2-1, with D unclear. The CDR3 has 13 residues. The germline V gene encodes CDR1 KGHSH and CDR2 LQKENI. Deletions cut 2 bases from V and 5 bases from J, with 7 bases between. In DNA, the CDR3 is TGTGCCAGCTCACCAAGGTCAGACAATGAGCAGTTCTTC. It encodes CASSPRSDNEQFF.

This chain links TRBV27 with TRBJ2-7; D remains unclear. V lost 5 bases and J lost 0, with 8 bases in between. The CDR3 totals 13 residues. Germline V lookup: CDR1 MNHEY, CDR2 SMNVEV (reference sequence). The CDR3 region is CASSRKLSYEQYF. The CDR3 DNA reads TGTGCCAGCAGTCGTAAGCTCTCCTACGAGCAGTACTTC.

This clone has more than one count but fewer than ten. V usage is TRBV5-1 and J usage is TRBJ2-1, with D maybe TRBD2 (6 bases). CDR1 and CDR2 from the germline V gene are SGHRS and YFSETQ. Trimming took off 3 bases at V and 5 bases at J, with 12 bases between the two ends. This CDR3 has 14 residues. The CDR3 coding sequence is TGCGCCAGCAGCTCATCCGGGAGCCACAATGAGCAGTTCTTC. This encodes CASSSSGSHNEQFF.

On this clone itself: In the same sample, other DNA sequences code for this CDR3. This sequence joins TRBV18 and TRBJ2-7; D perhaps matches TRBD2 (6 bases). Germline V gives CDR1 KGHSH, CDR2 LQKENI. This CDR3 contains 14 residues. V was clipped by 3 bases and J by 2 bases, with 11 bases between them. The DNA for the CDR3 is TGTGCCAGCTCACCGGGACTTGCTACCTACGAGCAGTACTTC. It encodes CASSPGLATYEQYF. The entire variable domain, with the rest obtained from reference TRBV18 and TRBJ2-7, is as follows: NAGVMQNPRHLVRRRGQEARLRCSPMKGHSHVYWYRQLPEEGLKFMVYLQKENIIDESGMPKERFSAEFPKEGPSILRIQQVVRGDSAAYFCASSPGLATYEQYFGPGTRLTVT.

The J gene is TRBJ2-6, the V gene TRBV10-3; D perhaps matches TRBD2 (7 bases). The germline V gene encodes CDR1 ENHRY and CDR2 SYGVKD. The germline V and J ends were trimmed by 7 bases and 0 bases, with 16 bases remaining between them. The CDR3 loop spans 17 amino acids. Written as DNA, the CDR3 is TGTGCCATCAAGGGGGGGGTCCCAGGCTCTGGGGCCAACGTCCTGACTTTC. This codes for CAIKGGVPGSGANVLTF.

The V call is TRBV4-2, the J call TRBJ2-1, with TRBD2 matching over 9 bases. Germline assignment: CDR1 LGHNA and CDR2 YNFKEQ. This CDR3 has 15 amino acids. With 1 base clipped from V and 4 bases from J, the junction kept 2 bases outside the gene matches. The CDR3: CASSQASGTYNEQFF. The CDR3 DNA reads as TGTGCCAGCAGCCAAGCTAGCGGGACTTACAATGAGCAGTTCTTC.

The chain recombines TRBV15 with TRBJ1-3; 8 bases map to TRBD1. The length of the CDR3 is 20 residues. The V gene's germline CDR1 is LNHNV and CDR2 YYDKDF (reference sequence). With V trimmed by 8 bases and J by 0 bases, 21 bases remained unmatched. The CDR3 DNA sequence: TGTGCCACCTCCATTACCAGAGTGACAGGGGCATACTCCTCTGGAAACACCATATATTTT. Translated, it gives CATSITRVTGAYSSGNTIYF. Full variable domain (rest looked up from reference TRBV15 and TRBJ1-3): DAMVIQNPRYQVTQFGKPVTLSCSQTLNHNVMYWYQQKSSQAPKLLFHYYDKDFNNEADTPDNFQSRRPNTSFCFLDIRSPGLGDTAMYLCATSITRVTGAYSSGNTIYFGEGSWLTVV.

The genes are TRBV7-8 and TRBJ2-7; TRBD2 might be the D (5 bases). With 5 bases removed from V and 3 bases from J, the gap between germline ends came to 17 bases. Per germline, CDR1 SGHVS and CDR2 FQNEAQ. This CDR3 region has 15 residues. Here the CDR3 reads CASSADLEGHYEQYF. Written as DNA, the CDR3 is TGTGCCAGCAGCGCCGACTTAGAGGGCCACTACGAGCAGTACTTC.

This clone has only a few counts. The chain links TRBV7-6 to TRBJ2-5; 14 bases line up with TRBD2. The junction had 7 bases not matched to a gene; V was cut back by 5 bases and J by 5 bases. This CDR3 has 16 amino acids. Germline V gives CDR1 SGHVS, CDR2 FNYEAQ. The CDR3 DNA follows: TGTGCCAGCAGCCGCGGGACTAGCGGGAGTTTGGAGACCCAGTACTTC. It specifies CASSRGTSGSLETQYF.

The chain carries TRBV18 and TRBJ2-3; 14 bases fit TRBD2. Losses at the gene ends were 3 bases for V and 1 base for J; bases not matched to a gene: 6. The CDR3 is made up of 18 amino acids. The germline V gene has CDR1 KGHSH and CDR2 LQKENI. CDR3 nucleotides: TGTGCCAGCTCACCGGGACTAGCGGGAGCTGTCGGCACAGATACGCAGTATTTT. Its protein is CASSPGLAGAVGTDTQYF.

The V gene is TRBV7-9, the J gene TRBJ2-4; D may be TRBD1 (6 bases). In germline, CDR1 is SEHNR, CDR2 FQNEAQ (reference sequence). The CDR3 contains 15 residues. The germline V and J ends were trimmed by 3 bases and 3 bases, with 12 bases remaining between them. The CDR3 DNA reads as TGTGCCAGCAGCTTGAGGGGGAACGGCAAAAACATTCAGTACTTC. It translates to CASSLRGNGKNIQYF.

The chain combines TRBV7-8 with TRBJ2-6; tentative D call: TRBD1 (5 bases). The V gene lost 4 bases and the J gene lost 9 bases, with 19 bases spanning the gap. The CDR3 runs to 16 residues. The germline gives CDR1 SGHVS, CDR2 FQNEAQ. CDR3 in amino acids: CASSSDTVRGVNVLTF. The CDR3, as DNA: TGTGCCAGCAGCTCCGATACCGTTAGGGGTGTCAACGTCCTGACTTTC.

This chain joins TRBV9 and TRBJ1-5, with no clear D. This CDR3 has 14 amino acids. Trimming cost V 3 bases and J 5 bases, with 12 bases left between them. Germline values: CDR1 SGDLS, CDR2 YYNGEE. The CDR3 DNA follows: TGTGCCAGCAGCGCTCCTGGGTGGGATCAGCCCCAGCATTTT. As protein: CASSAPGWDQPQHF. Filled out from reference TRBV9 and TRBJ1-5, the complete variable domain reads DSGVTQTPKHLITATGQRVTLRCSPRSGDLSVYWYQQSLDQGLQFLIQYYNGEERAKGNILERFSAQQFPDLHSELNLSSLELGDSALYFCASSAPGWDQPQHFGDGTRLSIL.

The V gene is TRBV2, the J gene TRBJ2-1; 12 bases are a match to TRBD2. Germline V gene sequence: CDR1 SNHLY, CDR2 FYNNEI. J was trimmed by 0 bases and V by 6 bases; bases with no gene match: 15. The CDR3 totals 20 residues. Written as DNA, the CDR3 is TGTGCCAGCAGCACAGCGTTTGGACTAGCGGGATCGAGCTCCTACAATGAGCAGTTCTTC. It translates to CASSTAFGLAGSSSYNEQFF.

This clone was recorded a few times. The chain combines TRBV11-2 with TRBJ1-6, with D possibly matching TRBD1 (5 bases). Germline CDR1 reads SGHAT; CDR2 reads FQNNGV. Deletions cut 5 bases from V and 8 bases from J, with 10 bases between. The CDR3 has 13 residues. The CDR3 loop is CASSMLGDSPLHF. The CDR3 DNA sequence: TGTGCCAGCAGCATGTTGGGGGATTCACCCCTCCACTTT.

The J gene is TRBJ2-5, the V gene TRBV5-4; D call uncertain. In germline, CDR1 is SGHNT, CDR2 YYREEE (reference sequence). The CDR3 extends over 14 amino acids. Trimming removed 0 bases from V and 1 base from J, with 7 bases in between. The CDR3 is CASSLDWVQETQYF. In nucleotides, the CDR3 is TGTGCCAGCAGCTTGGACTGGGTCCAAGAGACCCAGTACTTC.